Shown below are 5 T cell receptor beta chains from a single sample sequenced in a study of shared clonotypes between healthy human individuals. Naive CD8 cells lacked CD45RO and underwent positive selection for CCR7, leaving out terminally differentiated effector memory CD45RA+ cells. The data were produced by immunoSEQ multiplex PCR, yet TCRdb's version contains in-frame clones alone and is incomplete. The data show some 2,000,000 clones, about 95% seen once. Sequences were obtained from naive CD8+ T cells sorted from blood. These receptors all come from a man aged 18 to 30 in good health.

The chain joins TRBV6-1 to TRBJ2-7, with D maybe TRBD1 (6 bases). The germline V gene has CDR1 MNHNS and CDR2 SASEGT. CDR3 length equals 12 residues. Trimming pared 10 bases from V and 0 bases from J, leaving 10 bases between. CDR3 amino acids: CATRTVSYEQYF. The CDR3 DNA is TGTGCCACCAGGACAGTCTCCTACGAGCAGTACTTC.

The chain uses TRBV27 and TRBJ2-7; 10 bases line up with TRBD1. Per germline, CDR1 MNHEY and CDR2 SMNVEV (reference sequence). J lost 6 bases, V lost 5 bases, and 13 bases had no gene match. This CDR3 is 16 amino acids long. The CDR3 DNA follows: TGTGCCAGCAGTCTCTGGACAGGGGGTGCCCCGGGCGAGCAGTACTTC. Translating it yields CASSLWTGGAPGEQYF.

The chain uses TRBV29-1 and TRBJ2-2; TRBD1 or TRBD2 may be the D gene (5 bases each). V was cut by 4 bases and J by 1 base, with 7 bases left in between. Germline CDR1 and CDR2: SQVTM and ANQGSEA. The CDR3 covers 13 residues. The CDR3 loop is CSVVGENTGELFF. The CDR3 coding sequence is TGCAGCGTTGTGGGGGAGAACACCGGGGAGCTGTTTTTT.

V and J are TRBV7-9 and TRBJ1-2; D unclear. The germline gives CDR1 SEHNR, CDR2 FQNEAQ (reference sequence). Trimming took off 11 bases at V and 4 bases at J, with 26 bases between the two ends. The CDR3 extends over 16 amino acids. The CDR3 spells CAHFLLAGGPGYGYTF. In DNA, the CDR3 is TGTGCCCACTTCCTTTTGGCGGGCGGCCCGGGCTATGGCTACACCTTC.

This chain joins TRBV30 and TRBJ1-1; the match to TRBD1 covers 9 bases. CDR3 size: 14 residues. From germline, CDR1 is GTSNPN and CDR2 SVGIG (reference sequence). Trimming removed 1 base from V and 2 bases from J; junction bases left unmatched: 2. CDR3 amino acids: CAWSEGQGNTEAFF. The CDR3 DNA sequence: TGTGCCTGGAGTGAGGGACAGGGAAACACTGAAGCTTTCTTT.